One TCR beta chain is described in this entry. This record belongs to a study of blood T cell repertoires in COVID-19. Germline assignment: CDR1 SGHTA and CDR2 FQGNSA. With V trimmed by 5 bases and J by 6 bases, 8 bases remained unmatched. The CDR3 has 15 residues. Clones were read by immunoSEQ multiplex PCR, and TCRdb kept only the in-frame ones, dropping some. The data show 100,000 to 150,000 clones, with about 86% seen just once and about 5.5% held by the top ten. Sequenced: peripheral blood. The chain carries TRBV7-2 and TRBJ2-2; 8 nucleotides agree with TRBD2. The receptor comes from a man older than 75 with active or convalescent COVID-19. This CDR3 reads CASSPNGGGAGELFF. The DNA for the CDR3 is TGTGCCAGCAGCCCAAACGGGGGGGGAGCCGGGGAGCTGTTTTTT.